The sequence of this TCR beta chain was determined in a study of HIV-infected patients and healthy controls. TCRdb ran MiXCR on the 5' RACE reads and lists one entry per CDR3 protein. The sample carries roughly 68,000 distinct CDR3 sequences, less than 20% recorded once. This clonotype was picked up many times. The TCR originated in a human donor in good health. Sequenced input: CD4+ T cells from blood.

Written as DNA, the CDR3 is TGCAGTGCTTCGGCCTGGAGTGAAGCTTTCTTT. Translating gives CSASAWSEAFF. This chain joins TRBV20-1 and TRBJ1-1, with no clear D. The V and J ends lost 5 bases and 7 bases respectively, with 11 bases between them. Germline CDR1 is DFQATT and CDR2 is SNEGSKA (reference sequence). CDR3 length: 11 amino acids.